These 13 T cell receptor beta chains were all obtained from the same sample, sequenced in a study of blood T cells in healthy people across ages (dated by TCRdb to between 2014 and 2016). To prepare the library, 5' RACE was applied. Sequencing relied on an Illumina HiSeq 2500. A second roughly 7 to 11 cycle PCR used a sample-barcoded 5' primer and a J-beta primer mix. TCRdb reprocessing: public reads trimmed at Q25 with fastp, clones called with MiXCR, in-frame beta chains kept. Duplicate CDR3 protein sequences are folded into a single record with the most common DNA and genes. The sample table contains about 680,000 distinct CDR3 sequences; only one count was recorded for 45% to 50% of them. The top ten clonotypes cover approximately 32% of the sample. The sequenced material came from blood. All receptors come from a woman aged 55 to 70 in good health.

V gene TRBV12-3 or TRBV12-4 combines with J gene TRBJ2-1; 9 nucleotides align to TRBD1. The length of the CDR3 is 12 residues. Trimming at V came to 5 bases and at J to 14 bases, leaving 7 bases not matched to a gene. CDR3 nucleotides: TGTGCCAGCAGTCCGGACAGGGGTTGGAAGTTCTTC. Protein: CASSPDRGWKFF.

The chain links TRBV20-1 to TRBJ1-1, with D uncertain. Trimming pared 0 bases from V and 6 bases from J, leaving 8 bases between. Germline V gene lookup returns CDR1 DFQATT and CDR2 SNEGSKA (reference sequence). The CDR3 has 12 residues. The CDR3 DNA reads TGCAGTGCTAGAGAAGGAAACGCTGAAGCTTTCTTT. This codes for CSAREGNAEAFF.

V usage is TRBV10-3 and J usage is TRBJ1-1; D perhaps matches TRBD1 (6 bases). Germline V lookup: CDR1 ENHRY, CDR2 SYGVKD. This CDR3 is built from 14 residues. Deletions cut 3 bases from V and 7 bases from J, with 15 bases between. The CDR3 sequence is CAISERQESREAFF. The CDR3 coding sequence is TGTGCCATCAGTGAAAGACAGGAATCCCGTGAAGCTTTCTTT.

The chain is built from TRBV19 and TRBJ1-5; 7 positions match TRBD1. The V gene's germline CDR1 is LNHDA and CDR2 SQIVND (reference sequence). The trim removed 5 bases at V and 6 bases at J, leaving 7 bases unmatched. CDR3 length: 14 amino acids. In DNA form, the CDR3 reads TGTGCCAGTAGTCCCAGACAGGGTGGTCAGCCCCAGCATTTT. Encoded protein: CASSPRQGGQPQHF. Together with reference TRBV19 and TRBJ1-5, the CDR3 gives the full variable domain: DGGITQSPKYLFRKEGQNVTLSCEQNLNHDAMYWYRQDPGQGLRLIYYSQIVNDFQKGDIAEGYSVSREKKESFPLTVTSAQKNPTAFYLCASSPRQGGQPQHFGDGTRLSIL.

A word on this clonotype: This likely comes from a read error, as the CDR3 has no conserved phenylalanine or tryptophan at its end. The chain carries TRBV28 and TRBJ2-7; D may match TRBD1 or TRBD2 (5 bases each). In germline, CDR1 is MDHEN, CDR2 SYDVKM. V was pared by 4 bases and J by 1 base, with 17 bases between. This CDR3 is built from 16 residues. The CDR3 DNA is TGTGCCAGCAGTTCCCCCGGGGCTAGGCAGTCCTACGAGCAGTACTGC. This gives the protein CASSSPGARQSYEQYC.

The chain carries TRBV10-3 and TRBJ2-3, with TRBD2 identical over 11 bases. The CDR3 contains 13 residues. The germline V gene encodes CDR1 ENHRY and CDR2 SYGVKD. The junction had 4 bases not matched to a gene; V was cut back by 11 bases and J by 3 bases. This chain's CDR3 is CAGGTSGTDTQYF. DNA of the CDR3: TGTGCCGGGGGGACTAGCGGTACAGATACGCAGTATTTT.

The chain is built from TRBV10-3 and TRBJ2-1, with 8 bases aligning to TRBD1. This CDR3 is 15 amino acids long. Germline V gene data show CDR1 as ENHRY and CDR2 as SYGVKD. Trimming at V came to 4 bases and at J to 7 bases, leaving 9 bases not matched to a gene. CDR3 DNA sequence: TGTGCCATCAGTGTTAGGGGACAGGTCGGAAATGAGCAGTTCTTC. This codes for CAISVRGQVGNEQFF.

The rearrangement joins TRBV20-1 to TRBJ2-4; 13 nucleotides agree with TRBD2. The CDR3 is made up of 15 amino acids. Looked up from germline, CDR1 is DFQATT and CDR2 is SNEGSKA (reference sequence). The V gene end was trimmed by 1 base and the J gene end by 13 bases; junction bases not matched to a gene: 10. As DNA, the CDR3 is TGCAGTGCTAGAGCCGGGACTAGCGGGACTCGGGAGCAGTACTTC. This sequence encodes CSARAGTSGTREQYF.

This clonotype was found once. The chain is built from TRBV28 and TRBJ1-1; no definite D call. Trimming pared 7 bases from V and 1 base from J, leaving 16 bases between. The CDR3 totals 15 residues. In germline, CDR1 is MDHEN, CDR2 SYDVKM. CDR3 region: CASTQSRHRNTEAFF. CDR3 in DNA: TGTGCCAGCACCCAAAGCAGGCATCGGAACACTGAAGCTTTCTTT.

This chain links TRBV2 with TRBJ2-7; D is tentatively TRBD1 or TRBD2 (6 bases each). The J call is in doubt because the DNA end fits TRBJ2-5 better. Germline V gives CDR1 SNHLY, CDR2 FYNNEI. The CDR3 has 14 amino acids. The DNA for the CDR3 is TGTGCCAGCAGTAAAAACAGGGCGGGGGAGACCCAGTACTTC. Translated: CASSKNRAGETQYF.

The chain joins TRBV7-9 to TRBJ2-1; the D gene is possibly TRBD2 (5 bases). Germline V lookup: CDR1 SEHNR, CDR2 FQNEAQ (reference sequence). The CDR3 totals 14 residues. The germline V and J ends were trimmed by 5 bases and 3 bases, with 11 bases remaining between them. The CDR3 DNA reads TGTGCCAGCAGCACCCAACTAGACTACAATGAGCAGTTCTTC. Amino acid sequence: CASSTQLDYNEQFF.

V usage is TRBV7-2 and J usage is TRBJ2-3; TRBD1 is a possible D gene (5 bases). The ends were cut back, 5 bases at V and 6 bases at J, with 18 bases in the middle. Germline loops: CDR1 SGHTA, CDR2 FQGNSA. CDR3 size: 15 residues. The CDR3 coding sequence is TGTGCCAGCAGCGTAGTTGGGGCTCCCACGGATACGCAGTATTTT. It translates to CASSVVGAPTDTQYF.

This clonotype was seen a handful of times. The chain is built from TRBV28 and TRBJ1-2; a weak D match, TRBD1 (6 bases). Germline V gene sequence: CDR1 MDHEN, CDR2 SYDVKM. V lost 8 bases, J lost 4 bases, and 17 bases lay in between. This CDR3 is built from 14 residues. The CDR3, as DNA: TGTGCCAGCCGTGGGGGGGGGCGATCCTATGGCTACACCTTC. Its translation is CASRGGGRSYGYTF.